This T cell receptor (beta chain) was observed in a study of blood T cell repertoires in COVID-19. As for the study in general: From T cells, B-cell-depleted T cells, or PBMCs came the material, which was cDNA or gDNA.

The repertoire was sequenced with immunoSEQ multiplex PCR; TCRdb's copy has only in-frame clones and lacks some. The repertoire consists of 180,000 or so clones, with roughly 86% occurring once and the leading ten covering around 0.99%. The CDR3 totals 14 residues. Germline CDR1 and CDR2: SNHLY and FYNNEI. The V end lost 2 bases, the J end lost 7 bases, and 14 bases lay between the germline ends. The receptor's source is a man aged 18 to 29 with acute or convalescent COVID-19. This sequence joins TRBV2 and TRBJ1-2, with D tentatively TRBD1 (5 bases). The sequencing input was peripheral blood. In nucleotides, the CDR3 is TGTGCCAGCAGTGAATCGGCAGGGTACATTGGCTACACCTTC. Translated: CASSESAGYIGYTF. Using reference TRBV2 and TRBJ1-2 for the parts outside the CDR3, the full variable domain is EPEVTQTPSHQVTQMGQEVILRCVPISNHLYFYWYRQILGQKVEFLVSFYNNEISEKSEIFDDQFSVERPDGSNFTLKIRSTKLEDSAMYFCASSESAGYIGYTFGSGTRLTVV.